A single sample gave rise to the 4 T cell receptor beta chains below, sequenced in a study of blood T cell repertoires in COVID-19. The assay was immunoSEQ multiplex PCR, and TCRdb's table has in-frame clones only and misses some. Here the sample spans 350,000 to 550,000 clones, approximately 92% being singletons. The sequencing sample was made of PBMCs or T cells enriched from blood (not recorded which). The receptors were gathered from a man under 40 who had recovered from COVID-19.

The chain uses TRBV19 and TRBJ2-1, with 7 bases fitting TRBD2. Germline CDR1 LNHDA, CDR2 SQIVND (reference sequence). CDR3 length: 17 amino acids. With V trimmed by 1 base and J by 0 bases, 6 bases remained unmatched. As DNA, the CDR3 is TGTGCCAGTAGTATAGGAGGCGGGAGAGGCTCCTACAATGAGCAGTTCTTC. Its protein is CASSIGGGRGSYNEQFF.

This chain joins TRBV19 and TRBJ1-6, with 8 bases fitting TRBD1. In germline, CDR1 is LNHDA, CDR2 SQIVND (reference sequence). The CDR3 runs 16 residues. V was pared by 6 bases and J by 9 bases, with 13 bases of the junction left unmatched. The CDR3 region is CASSLGDRLGSSPLHF. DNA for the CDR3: TGTGCCAGTAGCCTCGGGGACAGGTTGGGAAGTTCACCCCTCCACTTT. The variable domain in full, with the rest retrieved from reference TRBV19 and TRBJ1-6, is DGGITQSPKYLFRKEGQNVTLSCEQNLNHDAMYWYRQDPGQGLRLIYYSQIVNDFQKGDIAEGYSVSREKKESFPLTVTSAQKNPTAFYLCASSLGDRLGSSPLHFGNGTRLTVT.

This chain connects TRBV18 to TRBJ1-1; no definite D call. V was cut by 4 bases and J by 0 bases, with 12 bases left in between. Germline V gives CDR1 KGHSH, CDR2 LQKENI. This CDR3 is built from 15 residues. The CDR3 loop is CASSRSTEMNTEAFF. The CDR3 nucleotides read TGTGCCAGCTCACGCTCGACGGAGATGAACACTGAAGCTTTCTTT.

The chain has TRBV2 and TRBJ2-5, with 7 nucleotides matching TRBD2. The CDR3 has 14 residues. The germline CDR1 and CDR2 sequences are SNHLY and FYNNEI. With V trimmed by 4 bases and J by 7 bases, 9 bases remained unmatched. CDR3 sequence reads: CASSGGEGLGTQYF. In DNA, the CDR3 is TGTGCCAGCAGTGGGGGGGAGGGTCTAGGGACCCAGTACTTC.